The next 30 T cell receptor beta chains were all read from a single sample in a study of cytomegalovirus exposure and HLA in healthy donors. Generated by immunoSEQ multiplex PCR, the TCRdb table keeps only in-frame clones and is missing some. In the table there are about 120,000 clones, about 89% of which are singletons. The specimen was PBMCs. These receptors all come from a woman under 30 in good health and CMV-seronegative.

The chain couples TRBV5-4 to TRBJ2-1, with D perhaps matching TRBD1 (5 bases). The ends were cut back, 0 bases at V and 5 bases at J, with 6 bases in the middle. The germline CDR1 and CDR2 sequences are SGHNT and YYREEE (reference sequence). The CDR3 totals 13 residues. CDR3 nucleotides: TGTGCCAGCAGCTTGGCAGGGAACAATGAGCAGTTCTTC. It specifies CASSLAGNNEQFF.

The gene calls are TRBV9 and TRBJ1-2; 10 nucleotides match TRBD1. V was pared by 3 bases and J by 6 bases, with 5 bases of the junction left unmatched. Per the germline V gene, CDR1 is SGDLS and CDR2 is YYNGEE. CDR3 length equals 14 residues. As DNA, the CDR3 is TGTGCCAGCAGCGCCGGACAGGGGGACGATGGCTACACCTTC. It is translated as CASSAGQGDDGYTF.

V and J are TRBV7-2 and TRBJ1-2, with D possibly matching TRBD1 (6 bases). There are 14 residues in the CDR3. Per germline, CDR1 SGHTA and CDR2 FQGNSA. V was pared by 5 bases and J by 3 bases, with 13 bases between. The CDR3 spells CASSLTDRDYGYTF. Here the CDR3 DNA reads TGTGCCAGCAGCCTGACGGACAGAGACTATGGCTACACCTTC.

V usage is TRBV19 and J usage is TRBJ2-2, with TRBD2 matching 8 bases. With 1 base clipped from V and 2 bases from J, the junction kept 0 bases outside the gene matches. The CDR3 contains 15 residues. Germline CDR1 and CDR2: LNHDA and SQIVND (reference sequence). CDR3 residues: CASSIVAGNTGELFF. CDR3 sequence (DNA): TGTGCCAGTAGTATAGTAGCGGGAAACACCGGGGAGCTGTTTTTT. Full variable domain (rest looked up from reference TRBV19 and TRBJ2-2): DGGITQSPKYLFRKEGQNVTLSCEQNLNHDAMYWYRQDPGQGLRLIYYSQIVNDFQKGDIAEGYSVSREKKESFPLTVTSAQKNPTAFYLCASSIVAGNTGELFFGEGSRLTVL.

The genes are TRBV28 and TRBJ2-5, with D possibly matching TRBD1 (5 bases). The V end was cut by 9 bases, the J end by 1 base, with 15 bases between. The CDR3 extends over 14 amino acids. The germline gives CDR1 MDHEN, CDR2 SYDVKM. CDR3 DNA: TGTGCCAGTGAGGCAGGGATCCCCCAAGAGACCCAGTACTTC. Protein: CASEAGIPQETQYF. Using reference TRBV28 and TRBJ2-5 for the parts outside the CDR3, the full variable domain is DVKVTQSSRYLVKRTGEKVFLECVQDMDHENMFWYRQDPGLGLRLIYFSYDVKMKEKGDIPEGYSVSREKKERFSLILESASTNQTSMYLCASEAGIPQETQYFGPGTRLLVL.

The J gene is TRBJ2-7, the V gene TRBV14; the match to TRBD1 covers 10 bases. CDR1 is SGHDN and CDR2 is FVKESK in the germline V gene. J gave up 3 bases and V 3 bases, and 8 bases lay outside the gene matches. The CDR3 covers 16 residues. CDR3 sequence reads: CASSHRPGQGSYEQYF. In DNA, the CDR3 is TGTGCCAGCAGCCACAGACCGGGACAGGGGAGCTACGAGCAGTACTTC.

The chain combines TRBV7-3 with TRBJ2-2; 10 bases are shared with TRBD2. CDR3 size: 16 residues. Germline assignment: CDR1 SGHTA and CDR2 FQGTGA. Trimming removed 5 bases from V and 5 bases from J; junction bases left unmatched: 8. CDR3 DNA: TGTGCCAGCAGCCCGACTAGCGGGTGGGGTACCGGGGAGCTGTTTTTT. It codes for CASSPTSGWGTGELFF. The whole variable domain, filled in from reference TRBV7-3 and TRBJ2-2, reads GAGVSQTPSNKVTEKGKYVELRCDPISGHTALYWYRQSLGQGPEFLIYFQGTGAADDSGLPNDRFFAVRPEGSVSTLKIQRTERGDSAVYLCASSPTSGWGTGELFFGEGSRLTVL.

CDR3 nucleotide sequence: TGTGCCAGCAGTCTACCGTCTCCGGGACTAGCGTATTATGGCTACGAGCAGTACTTC. Protein sequence: CASSLPSPGLAYYGYEQYF. This chain uses TRBV28 with TRBJ2-7, with 10 nucleotides matching TRBD2. CDR3 size: 19 residues. Germline CDR1 reads MDHEN; CDR2 reads SYDVKM. The J segment lost 3 bases and the V segment lost 5 bases, leaving 19 bases of the junction unmatched.

The chain joins TRBV5-5 to TRBJ1-5; no definite D call. The V end was cut by 5 bases, the J end by 4 bases, with 10 bases between. The CDR3 is 13 amino acids. Germline V gives CDR1 SGHKS, CDR2 YYEKEE (reference sequence). The CDR3 reads CASSGEWNQPQHF. The CDR3 DNA follows: TGTGCCAGCAGTGGGGAGTGGAATCAGCCCCAGCATTTT. Looking up the rest from reference TRBV5-5 and TRBJ1-5 gives the full variable domain: DAGVTQSPTHLIKTRGQQVTLRCSPISGHKSVSWYQQVLGQGPQFIFQYYEKEERGRGNFPDRFSARQFPNYSSELNVNALLLGDSALYLCASSGEWNQPQHFGDGTRLSIL.

The V and J genes are TRBV7-9 and TRBJ1-4; 9 bases fit TRBD1. The V gene's germline CDR1 is SEHNR and CDR2 FQNEAQ (reference sequence). There are 15 residues in the CDR3. V was clipped by 4 bases and J by 5 bases; unmatched bases: 5. CDR3 sequence: CASSSWDRANEKLFF. For the CDR3, the DNA is TGTGCCAGCAGCTCCTGGGACAGGGCAAATGAAAAACTGTTTTTT.

This clone was counted between two and nine times. This chain uses TRBV6-5 with TRBJ1-2, with 7 nucleotides matching TRBD1. There are 15 residues in the CDR3. CDR1 is MNHEY and CDR2 is SVGAGI in the germline V gene. V lost 0 bases and J lost 7; bases outside the gene matches: 8. Written as DNA, the CDR3 is TGTGCCAGCAGTTACTCACAGGGGTCGTCGGTTGGCTACACCTTC. This gives the protein CASSYSQGSSVGYTF.

This clone was found once. The chain uses TRBV10-1 and TRBJ2-1, with TRBD2 matching 12 bases. Germline V gives CDR1 WNHNN, CDR2 SYGVQD (reference sequence). The junction had 3 bases not matched to a gene; V was cut back by 0 bases and J by 6 bases. The CDR3 is made up of 16 amino acids. CDR3 sequence (DNA): TGCGCCAGCAGTGAGTCGGGGGGACTAGCGGGCAATGAGCAGTTCTTC. Its protein product is CASSESGGLAGNEQFF.

The gene calls are TRBV28 and TRBJ1-5; TRBD1 matches 11 bases. In germline, CDR1 is MDHEN, CDR2 SYDVKM. The junction had 8 bases not matched to a gene; V was cut back by 7 bases and J by 6 bases. The CDR3 is made up of 15 amino acids. CDR3 sequence: CASITGTGGSQPQHF. CDR3 in DNA: TGTGCCAGCATAACCGGGACAGGGGGGTCTCAGCCCCAGCATTTT.

The rearrangement uses TRBV28 and TRBJ2-7; 7 bases line up with TRBD1. This CDR3 has 15 residues. Trimming took 4 bases from V and 5 from J; bases not matched to a gene: 11. Germline V gene sequence: CDR1 MDHEN, CDR2 SYDVKM. The CDR3 DNA is TGTGCCAGCAGTTCCCCGGGACAGATGGCCCACGAGCAGTACTTC. Amino acid sequence: CASSSPGQMAHEQYF.

This clone has just a few counts. The J gene is TRBJ2-2, the V gene TRBV4-2; D uncertain. The length of the CDR3 is 14 residues. V gave up 3 bases and J gave up 1 base, with 6 bases separating them. In germline, CDR1 is LGHNA, CDR2 YNFKEQ. Here the CDR3 reads CASSHAMNTGELFF. CDR3 DNA: TGTGCCAGCAGCCATGCGATGAACACCGGGGAGCTGTTTTTT.

The chain is built from TRBV29-1 and TRBJ2-7, with 8 bases identical to TRBD2. CDR1 and CDR2 (germline): SQVTM, ANQGSEA. CDR3 length equals 15 residues. V dropped 5 bases and J dropped 1; count of bases not matched to a gene: 10. The CDR3 DNA sequence: TGCAGCGTTCGCCGGGGAGCGGGAGTATCCTACGAGCAGTACTTC. Translation: CSVRRGAGVSYEQYF.

The chain couples TRBV4-2 to TRBJ2-5, with unresolved D. This CDR3 comprises 17 residues. V was trimmed by 1 base and J by 1 base, leaving 16 bases between them. CDR1 and CDR2 (germline): LGHNA, YNFKEQ. The CDR3 nucleotides read TGTGCCAGCAGCCAAGCCGTTGGAGTCACGTTCCAAGAGACCCAGTACTTC. Translation: CASSQAVGVTFQETQYF.

The chain is built from TRBV28 and TRBJ1-1, with TRBD1 identical over 7 bases. V lost 0 bases to trimming and J lost 0 bases; unmatched junction nucleotides: 13. The CDR3 length is 19 residues. CDR1 and CDR2 from the germline V gene are MDHEN and SYDVKM. The chain's CDR3 is CASSLWIPGGLQMNTEAFF. The CDR3 nucleotides read TGTGCCAGCAGTTTATGGATCCCAGGGGGACTTCAGATGAACACTGAAGCTTTCTTT.

This chain uses TRBV19 with TRBJ1-1, with TRBD1 matching over 8 bases. V was clipped by 4 bases and J by 0 bases; unmatched bases: 4. The CDR3 consists of 15 residues. Per the germline V gene, CDR1 is LNHDA and CDR2 is SQIVND (reference sequence). The CDR3 DNA sequence: TGTGCCAGTAGTACATGGACAGGGATGAACACTGAAGCTTTCTTT. Its protein product is CASSTWTGMNTEAFF.

This clone has a handful of counts. The rearrangement uses TRBV30 and TRBJ1-2; no definite D call. Deletions cut 5 bases from V and 2 bases from J, with 9 bases between. The CDR3 is 12 amino acids. CDR1 GTSNPN and CDR2 SVGIG come from the germline V gene (reference sequence). CDR3 nucleotides: TGTGCCTGGTACCAGCGGAACTATGGCTACACCTTC. Translating it yields CAWYQRNYGYTF.

V gene TRBV4-1 combines with J gene TRBJ2-5; TRBD1 agrees at 7 bases. Germline V lookup: CDR1 MGHRA, CDR2 YSYEKL. The junction had 16 bases not matched to a gene; V was cut back by 4 bases and J by 2 bases. This CDR3 has 18 residues. The CDR3 sequence: CASSPHYSETGIQETQYF. The CDR3 DNA is TGCGCCAGCAGCCCCCACTACTCCGAGACAGGGATACAAGAGACCCAGTACTTC.

This sequence joins TRBV11-3 and TRBJ2-7; 10 bases are shared with TRBD1. Looked up from germline, CDR1 is SGHNT and CDR2 is YENEEA. With V trimmed by 6 bases and J by 1 base, 12 bases remained unmatched. CDR3 length: 17 residues. Written as DNA, the CDR3 is TGTGCCAGCAGGTTCGGGACAGGGGAAATGGTATCCTACGAGCAGTACTTC. Its translation: CASRFGTGEMVSYEQYF.

CDR3 bases: TGTGCCAGCAGTTACAGTCCTAGCGGGAGTTCGGGCGAGCAGTACTTC. Its protein is CASSYSPSGSSGEQYF. The rearrangement uses TRBV6-5 and TRBJ2-7; 10 nucleotides align to TRBD2. Germline V CDR1 and CDR2: MNHEY, SVGAGI. The CDR3 spans 16 residues. The J segment lost 6 bases and the V segment lost 2 bases, leaving 10 bases of the junction unmatched.

The V and J genes are TRBV7-2 and TRBJ1-5, with TRBD1 matching 8 bases. J lost 4 bases, V lost 5 bases, and 1 base had no gene match. The CDR3 contains 13 residues. Germline values: CDR1 SGHTA, CDR2 FQGNSA. The CDR3 DNA follows: TGTGCCAGCAGCGACAGGGGAAATCAGCCCCAGCATTTT. Translation: CASSDRGNQPQHF.

The rearrangement links TRBV2 to TRBJ1-3; 8 bases agree with TRBD1. CDR1 is SNHLY, CDR2 FYNNEI, per germline. The ends lost 4 bases at V and 0 bases at J; junction bases unmatched: 2. The CDR3 has 15 amino acids. The DNA of the CDR3 is TGTGCCAGCAGTGTAACAGGGGGCTCTGGAAACACCATATATTTT. It yields the protein CASSVTGGSGNTIYF.

The chain couples TRBV28 to TRBJ2-7, with TRBD2 matching over 8 bases. V gave up 1 base and J gave up 7 bases; unmatched junction bases: 6. The CDR3 sequence is 14 residues long. CDR1 MDHEN and CDR2 SYDVKM come from the germline V gene. CDR3 DNA sequence: TGTGCCAGCAGTTTATCAGCGGGAGTTTGGGAGCAGTACTTC. Translation: CASSLSAGVWEQYF.

The chain combines TRBV7-9 with TRBJ2-1, with D tentatively TRBD2 (5 bases). CDR1 and CDR2 (germline): SEHNR, FQNEAQ (reference sequence). The CDR3 has 15 residues. V gave up 5 bases and J gave up 3 bases, with 14 bases separating them. Here the CDR3 DNA reads TGTGCCAGCAGCCCCGTGTGGGAGCTCTACAATGAGCAGTTCTTC. This gives the protein CASSPVWELYNEQFF.

This sequence joins TRBV4-1 and TRBJ1-4, with TRBD1 matching over 7 bases. The CDR3 loop spans 19 amino acids. The ends lost 1 base at V and 0 bases at J; junction bases unmatched: 11. The germline gives CDR1 MGHRA, CDR2 YSYEKL. In DNA form, the CDR3 reads TGCGCCAGCAGCCAAGTAGTCCCCGGGACAGTCGCAACTAATGAAAAACTGTTTTTT. Translated: CASSQVVPGTVATNEKLFF.

This clone came up once. The CDR3 reads CAWSAGPLNPLSPGPRNEQFF. In DNA form, the CDR3 reads TGTGCCTGGAGTGCCGGCCCGCTTAATCCCTTATCCCCGGGTCCTCGGAATGAGCAGTTCTTC. The chain combines TRBV30 with TRBJ2-1; D unresolved. The germline V and J ends were trimmed by 1 base and 7 bases, with 35 bases remaining between them. Looked up from germline, CDR1 is GTSNPN and CDR2 is SVGIG (reference sequence). The CDR3 is 21 residues long. Based on the CDR3 plus reference TRBV30 and TRBJ2-1, the full variable domain is SQTIHQWPATLVQPVGSPLSLECTVEGTSNPNLYWYRQAAGRGLQLLFYSVGIGQISSEVPQNLSASRPQDRQFILSSKKLLLSDSGFYLCAWSAGPLNPLSPGPRNEQFFGPGTRLTVL.

This chain uses TRBV5-1 with TRBJ2-1; TRBD1 is a possible D gene (6 bases). V lost 5 bases and J lost 1, with 22 bases in between. The CDR3 has 18 residues. In germline, CDR1 is SGHRS, CDR2 YFSETQ. CDR3 sequence: CASRGQSKAPLSYNEQFF. The CDR3 region has the DNA TGCGCCAGCAGAGGACAGTCGAAGGCCCCCCTTTCCTACAATGAGCAGTTCTTC.